This TCR beta chain was documented in a study of breast tumors, draining lymph nodes, adjacent tissues (dated by TCRdb to 2015 to 2016). Looking at the study overall: Breast cancer patients provided tumor, adjacent nontumor tissue and axillary lymph nodes, and the study compared the TCR beta repertoires across these three sources. The study was designed to assess the relationships and possible T-cell exchange between tumor, surrounding tissue and draining lymph node repertoires in human breast cancer. Broader findings and caveats from the paper: The data were judged consistent with most tumor T cells deriving from the lymph node and then expanding within tumor tissue. Tumor T-cell repertoires showed less diversity than lymph node repertoires and more diversity than nontumor tissue repertoires, and tumor T-cell repertoires showed preferential V and J gene usage. Tumor and nontumor tissue repertoires were significantly more similar in luminal-like than in basal-like breast cancer. The conclusion that tumor T cells originate in lymph nodes was framed as consistent with a hypothesis rather than directly demonstrated.

This clonotype is categorized as large (0.1 to 1%). Its cognate antigen has yet to be identified. Qualities for individual bases were not recorded, and no much larger clone is one base off. The instrument was an Illumina HiSeq 2000. TCR beta chain libraries were generated by multiplex PCR amplification. High-throughput sequencing was used to analyze the amplified TCR beta chain products. Using fastp trimming at Q25 and MiXCR clonotype assembly, TCRdb reanalyzed the public sequencing data and kept in-frame beta chains. CDR3 protein duplicates are merged, each entry listing the most common genes and DNA. The sample table records approximately 31,000 distinct CDR3 sequences; roughly 69% of these occur just once. About a sixth of the sample lies in the top ten. From cysteine to phenylalanine, the CDR3 is 15 amino acids long. This entry keeps only the CDR3 DNA: 45 bases, framed from base 1. V is shortened by 5 bases, J by 6 bases, and the region joining them spans 17 bases. The CDR1 and CDR2 encoded by the germline V gene (reference sequence) are DFQATT and SNEGSKA.

The sample comprised breast tumor tissue. The rearranged chain carries TRBV20-1 and TRBJ1-6; confidence is insufficient to name the D gene. The TCR originated in a female donor with breast cancer. Some clones in this sample may be carry-over from other donors' samples. The CDR3 has the sequence CSAPSFAIPNSPLHF. The sequenced DNA is TGCAGTGCTCCTTCGTTCGCCATTCCTAATTCACCCCTCCACTTT.